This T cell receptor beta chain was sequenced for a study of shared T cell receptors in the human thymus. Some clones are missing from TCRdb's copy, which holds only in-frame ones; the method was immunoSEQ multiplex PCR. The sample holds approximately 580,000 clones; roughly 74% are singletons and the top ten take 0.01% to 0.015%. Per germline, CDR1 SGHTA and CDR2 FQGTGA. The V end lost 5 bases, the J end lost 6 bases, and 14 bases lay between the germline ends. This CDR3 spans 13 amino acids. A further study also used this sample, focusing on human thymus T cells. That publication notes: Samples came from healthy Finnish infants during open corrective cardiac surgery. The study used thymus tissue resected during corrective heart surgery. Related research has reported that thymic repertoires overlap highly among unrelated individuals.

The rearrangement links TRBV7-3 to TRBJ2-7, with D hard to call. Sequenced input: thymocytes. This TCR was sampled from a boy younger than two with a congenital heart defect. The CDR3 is CASSPRGGGEQYF. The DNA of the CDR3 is TGTGCCAGCAGCCCCAGAGGCGGCGGCGAGCAGTACTTC. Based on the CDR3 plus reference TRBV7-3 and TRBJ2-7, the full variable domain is GAGVSQTPSNKVTEKGKYVELRCDPISGHTALYWYRQSLGQGPEFLIYFQGTGAADDSGLPNDRFFAVRPEGSVSTLKIQRTERGDSAVYLCASSPRGGGEQYFGPGTRLTVT.